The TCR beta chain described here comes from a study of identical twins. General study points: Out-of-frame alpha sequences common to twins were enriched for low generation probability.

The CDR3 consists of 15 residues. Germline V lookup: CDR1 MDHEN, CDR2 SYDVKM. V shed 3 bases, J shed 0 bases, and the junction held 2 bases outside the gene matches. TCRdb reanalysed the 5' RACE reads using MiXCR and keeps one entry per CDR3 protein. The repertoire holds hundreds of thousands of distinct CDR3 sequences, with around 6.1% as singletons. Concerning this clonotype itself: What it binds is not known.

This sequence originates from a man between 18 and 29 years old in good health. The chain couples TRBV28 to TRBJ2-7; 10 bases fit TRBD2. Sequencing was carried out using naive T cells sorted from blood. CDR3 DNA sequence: TGTGCCAGCAGTTTCACTAGCGGGGCCTCCTACGAGCAGTACTTC. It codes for CASSFTSGASYEQYF.